This T cell receptor (beta chain) emerged from a study of T cell clonality in common variable immunodeficiency. Of CVID subjects, about 15 were female and about 28 male, mean age about 37. No CVID subject was ill or on immunomodulatory drugs when sampled. Heparinized whole blood, about 4.5 to 9 ml, came from each donor. This clone occurred many times. Its matching antigen is unknown. The CDR3 end lies 3 residues beyond the end of the read and is filled in from the germline J gene. Study-wide findings and caveats: Fewer deletions and N-nucleotide insertions were reportedly seen in common variable immunodeficiency TCR beta sequences. What drives increased CVID clonality needs T cell subpopulation sequencing.

Sequencing used immunoSEQ multiplex PCR; TCRdb keeps in-frame clones, though not all of them. This sample includes some 17,000 clones with no singletons; its ten biggest clones take up 13% to 15%. Looked up from germline, CDR1 is MRHNA and CDR2 is SNTAGT. The V end was cut by 2 bases, the J end by 5 bases, with 22 bases between. The CDR3 loop spans 18 amino acids. Material for sequencing was peripheral blood mononuclear cells. The clonotype comes from a human donor with common variable immunodeficiency. The chain combines TRBV6-4 with TRBJ2-1, with TRBD1 as a possible D gene (6 bases). CDR3 protein: CASSDQGGWTDVHNEQFF. The DNA read from the CDR3 is TGTGCCAGCAGTGACCAAGGCGGATGGACAGATGTCCACAATGAG.